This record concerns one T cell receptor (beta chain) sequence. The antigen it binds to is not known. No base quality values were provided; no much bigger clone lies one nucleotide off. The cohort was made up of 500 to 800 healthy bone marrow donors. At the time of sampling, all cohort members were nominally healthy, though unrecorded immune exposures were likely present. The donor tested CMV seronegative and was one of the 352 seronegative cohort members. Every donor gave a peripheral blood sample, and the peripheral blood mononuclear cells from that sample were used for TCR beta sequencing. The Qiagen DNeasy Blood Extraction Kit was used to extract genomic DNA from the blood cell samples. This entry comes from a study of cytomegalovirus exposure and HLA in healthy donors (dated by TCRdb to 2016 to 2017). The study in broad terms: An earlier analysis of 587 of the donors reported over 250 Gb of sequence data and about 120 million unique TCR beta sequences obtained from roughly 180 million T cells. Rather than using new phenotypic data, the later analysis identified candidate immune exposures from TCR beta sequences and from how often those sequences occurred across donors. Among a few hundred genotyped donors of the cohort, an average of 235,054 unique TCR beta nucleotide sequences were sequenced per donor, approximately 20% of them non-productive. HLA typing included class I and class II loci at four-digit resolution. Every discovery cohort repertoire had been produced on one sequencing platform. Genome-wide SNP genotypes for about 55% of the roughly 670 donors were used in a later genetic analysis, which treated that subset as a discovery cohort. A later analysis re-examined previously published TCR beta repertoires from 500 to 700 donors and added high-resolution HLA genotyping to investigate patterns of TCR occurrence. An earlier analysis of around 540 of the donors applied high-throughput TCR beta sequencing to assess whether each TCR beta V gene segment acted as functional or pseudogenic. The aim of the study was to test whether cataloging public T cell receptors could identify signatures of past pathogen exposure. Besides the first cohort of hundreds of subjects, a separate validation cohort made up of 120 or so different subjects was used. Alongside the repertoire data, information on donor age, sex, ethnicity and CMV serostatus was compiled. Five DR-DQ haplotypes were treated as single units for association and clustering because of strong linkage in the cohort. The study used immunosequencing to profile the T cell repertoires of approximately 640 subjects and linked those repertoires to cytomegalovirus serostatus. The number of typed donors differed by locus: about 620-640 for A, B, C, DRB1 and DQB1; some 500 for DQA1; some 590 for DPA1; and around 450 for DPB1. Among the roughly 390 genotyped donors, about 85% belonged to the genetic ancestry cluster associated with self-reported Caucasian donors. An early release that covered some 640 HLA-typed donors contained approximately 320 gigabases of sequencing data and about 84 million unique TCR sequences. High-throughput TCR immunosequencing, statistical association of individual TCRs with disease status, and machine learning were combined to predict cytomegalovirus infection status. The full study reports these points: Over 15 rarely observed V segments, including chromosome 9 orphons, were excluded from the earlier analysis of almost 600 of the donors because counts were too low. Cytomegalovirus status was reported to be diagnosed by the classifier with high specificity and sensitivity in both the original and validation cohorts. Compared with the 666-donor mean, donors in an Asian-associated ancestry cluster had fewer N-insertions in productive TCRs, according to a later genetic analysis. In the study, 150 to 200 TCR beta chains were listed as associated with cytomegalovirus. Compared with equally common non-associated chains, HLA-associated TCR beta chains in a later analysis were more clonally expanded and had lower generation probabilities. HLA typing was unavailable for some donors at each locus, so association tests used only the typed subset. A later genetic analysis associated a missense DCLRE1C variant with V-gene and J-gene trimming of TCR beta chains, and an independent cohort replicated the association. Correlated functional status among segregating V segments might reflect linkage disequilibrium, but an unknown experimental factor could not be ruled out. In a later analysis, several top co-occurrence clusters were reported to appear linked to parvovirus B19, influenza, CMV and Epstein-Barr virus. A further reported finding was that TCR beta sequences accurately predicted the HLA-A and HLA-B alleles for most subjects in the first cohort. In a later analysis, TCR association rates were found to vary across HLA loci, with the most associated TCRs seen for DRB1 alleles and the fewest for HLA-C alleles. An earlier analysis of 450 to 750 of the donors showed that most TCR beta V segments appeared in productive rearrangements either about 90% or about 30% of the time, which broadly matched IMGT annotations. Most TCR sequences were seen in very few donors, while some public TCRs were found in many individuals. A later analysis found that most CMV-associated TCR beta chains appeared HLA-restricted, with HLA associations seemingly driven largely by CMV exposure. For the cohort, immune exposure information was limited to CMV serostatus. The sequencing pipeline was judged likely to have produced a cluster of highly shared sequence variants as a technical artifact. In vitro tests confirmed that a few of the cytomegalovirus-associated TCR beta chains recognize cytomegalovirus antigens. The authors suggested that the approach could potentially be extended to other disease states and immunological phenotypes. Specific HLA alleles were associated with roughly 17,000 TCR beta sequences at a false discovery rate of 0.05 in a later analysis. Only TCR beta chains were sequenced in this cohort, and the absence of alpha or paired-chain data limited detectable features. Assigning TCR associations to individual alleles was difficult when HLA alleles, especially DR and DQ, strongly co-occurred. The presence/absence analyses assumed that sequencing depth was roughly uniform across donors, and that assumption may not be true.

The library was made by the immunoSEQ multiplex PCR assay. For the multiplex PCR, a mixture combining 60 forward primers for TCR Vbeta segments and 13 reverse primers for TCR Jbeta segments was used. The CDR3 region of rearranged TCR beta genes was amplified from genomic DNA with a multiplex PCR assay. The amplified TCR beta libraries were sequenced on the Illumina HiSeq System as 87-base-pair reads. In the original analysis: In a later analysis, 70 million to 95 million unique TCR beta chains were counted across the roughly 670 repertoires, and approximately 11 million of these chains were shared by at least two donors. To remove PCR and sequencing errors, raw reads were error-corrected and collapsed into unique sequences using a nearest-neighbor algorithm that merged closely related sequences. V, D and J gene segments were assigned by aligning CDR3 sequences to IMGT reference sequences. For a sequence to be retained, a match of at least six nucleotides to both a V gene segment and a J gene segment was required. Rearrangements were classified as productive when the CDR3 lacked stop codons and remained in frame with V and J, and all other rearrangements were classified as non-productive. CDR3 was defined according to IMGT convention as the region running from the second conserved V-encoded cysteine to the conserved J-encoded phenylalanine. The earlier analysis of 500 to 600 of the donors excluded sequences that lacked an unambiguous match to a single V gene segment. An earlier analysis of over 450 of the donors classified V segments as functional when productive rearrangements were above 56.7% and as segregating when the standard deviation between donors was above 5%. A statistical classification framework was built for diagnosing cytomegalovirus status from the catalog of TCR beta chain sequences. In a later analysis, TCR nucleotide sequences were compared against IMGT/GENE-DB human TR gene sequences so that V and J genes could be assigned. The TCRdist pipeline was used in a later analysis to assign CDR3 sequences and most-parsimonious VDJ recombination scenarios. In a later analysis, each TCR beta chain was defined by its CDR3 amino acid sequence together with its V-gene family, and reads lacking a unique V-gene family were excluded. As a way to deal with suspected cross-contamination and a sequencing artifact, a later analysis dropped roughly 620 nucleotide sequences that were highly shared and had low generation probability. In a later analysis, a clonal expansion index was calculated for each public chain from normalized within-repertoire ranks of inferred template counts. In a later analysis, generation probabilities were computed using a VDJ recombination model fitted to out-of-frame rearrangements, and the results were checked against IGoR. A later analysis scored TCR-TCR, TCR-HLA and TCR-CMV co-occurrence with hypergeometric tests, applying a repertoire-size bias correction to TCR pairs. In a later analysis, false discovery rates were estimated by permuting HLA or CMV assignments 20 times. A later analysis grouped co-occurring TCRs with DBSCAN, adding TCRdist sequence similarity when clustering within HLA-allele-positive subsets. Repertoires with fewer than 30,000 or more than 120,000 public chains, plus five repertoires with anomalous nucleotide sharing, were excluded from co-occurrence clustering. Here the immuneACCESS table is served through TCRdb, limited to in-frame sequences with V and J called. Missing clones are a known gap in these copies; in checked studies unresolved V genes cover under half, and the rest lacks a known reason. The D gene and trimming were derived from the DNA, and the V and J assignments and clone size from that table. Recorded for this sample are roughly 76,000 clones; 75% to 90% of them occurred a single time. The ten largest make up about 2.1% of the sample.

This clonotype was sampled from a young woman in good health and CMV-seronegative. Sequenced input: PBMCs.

Here the CDR3 is given as CSVSSGSYNEQFF. The DNA sequence is given as TGCAGCGTGAGTAGCGGGAGCTACAATGAGCAGTTCTTC. The sequence is built from TRBV29-1 and TRBJ2-1, with 9 bases in between that match TRBD2. Trimming removed 6 bases from V and 3 bases from J; the gene matches leave 3 bases unexplained. CDR3 length: 13 amino acids, cysteine to phenylalanine. Only CDR3 DNA remains: 39 bases, in frame from the first base. Looking up the germline V gene yields CDR1 SQVTM and CDR2 ANQGSEA.